This T cell receptor beta chain was recorded in a study of blood T cells in healthy people across ages. Study-wide points: The study regarded diversity estimates from one million T cells as underestimates. Because sorting was not performed, PBMCs prevented conclusive naive versus antigen-experienced comparison. Significant beta diversity loss was already apparent by age approximately 40, declining roughly linearly.

Every sample yielded at least 6 million isolated PBMCs. A second roughly 6 to 12 cycle PCR used barcoded and J-beta primers. TCRdb passed the 5' RACE reads through MiXCR, listing each CDR3 protein once. The sample holds fewer than 2,000,000 distinct CDR3 sequences; about 39% are singletons and the top ten take 23%. In the case of this clonotype: The antigen is undetermined.

Germline loops: CDR1 SGDLS, CDR2 YYNGEE. Losses at the gene ends were 1 base for V and 5 bases for J; bases not matched to a gene: 17. The CDR3 is made up of 21 amino acids. V is TRBV9 and J is TRBJ2-1, with 14 bases fitting TRBD2. The sequencing input was blood. This TCR derives from a human donor in good health. As DNA, the CDR3 is TGTGCCAGCAGCGTAATCCCCGGACTAGCGGGGGGCAACCCTAGAAACAATGAGCAGTTCTTC. Translated: CASSVIPGLAGGNPRNNEQFF.